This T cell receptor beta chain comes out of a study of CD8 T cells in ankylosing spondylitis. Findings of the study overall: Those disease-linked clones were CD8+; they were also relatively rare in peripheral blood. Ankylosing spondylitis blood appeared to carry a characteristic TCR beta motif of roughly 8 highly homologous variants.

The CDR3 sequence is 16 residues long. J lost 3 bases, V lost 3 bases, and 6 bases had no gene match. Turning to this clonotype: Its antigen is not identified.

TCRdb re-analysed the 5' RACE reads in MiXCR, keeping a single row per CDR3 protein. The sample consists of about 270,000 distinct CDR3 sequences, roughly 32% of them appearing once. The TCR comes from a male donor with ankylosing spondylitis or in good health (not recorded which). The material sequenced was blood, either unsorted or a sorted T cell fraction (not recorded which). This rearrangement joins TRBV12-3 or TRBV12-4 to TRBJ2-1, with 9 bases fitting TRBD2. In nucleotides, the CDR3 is TGTGCCAGCAGTTTGGTTAGCGGGGGCTTCTACAATGAGCAGTTCTTC. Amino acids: CASSLVSGGFYNEQFF.